This TCR beta chain comes out of a study of T cell changes during pregnancy in multiple sclerosis. V was pared by 3 bases and J by 6 bases, with 7 bases of the junction left unmatched. Per the germline V gene, CDR1 is SGHAT and CDR2 is FQNNGV. This CDR3 is 14 amino acids long. The method was immunoSEQ multiplex PCR; TCRdb's version includes in-frame clones alone and lacks a portion of them. The sample yields roughly 85,000 clones, 90% to 95% seen once. V is TRBV11-2 and J is TRBJ2-7, with TRBD2 matching 8 bases. The sample in question was peripheral blood, obtained in the first trimester of pregnancy. The sequence was collected from a female donor with multiple sclerosis, enrolled in a pregnancy study. CDR3: CASSFLGRVAEQYF. The CDR3 nucleotides read TGTGCCAGCAGCTTTCTCGGGAGGGTTGCCGAGCAGTACTTC.